This is a list of T cell receptor beta chains from one sample in a study of cytotoxic CD8 clonotypes in ibrutinib-treated CLL. Data came from immunoSEQ multiplex PCR; TCRdb stores just in-frame clones and leaves some out. The sample gives approximately 130,000 clones, around four fifths of which show up once; 3.3% is in the top ten. This specimen was PBMCs, taken after 24 months of ibrutinib treatment. These receptor sequences come from a human donor with chronic lymphocytic leukemia. Both conserved end residues are part of each CDR3.

CDR3 protein	V gene	J gene
CASSQAGGSGNTIYF	TRBV4-3	TRBJ1-3
CASSQEDRGQGTEAFF	TRBV4-2	TRBJ1-1
CASTSPAKISSTDTQYF	TRBV28	TRBJ2-3
CASSTPRRRYEQYF	TRBV28	TRBJ2-7
CASTSQEAGWGYTF	TRBV28	TRBJ1-2
CASSIGTGPDEQYF	TRBV7-6	TRBJ2-7
CASSPQGTYGYTF	TRBV9	TRBJ1-2
CASSTGTGGDTQYF	TRBV18	TRBJ2-3
CASISRGGFLVTGELFF	TRBV6-4	TRBJ2-2
CAISESEGMGNQPQHF	TRBV10-3	TRBJ1-5
CASGNRETRGEQFF	TRBV2	TRBJ2-1
CAWSVLGGRDEQFF	TRBV30	TRBJ2-1
CASSWGTGATDTQYF	TRBV5-6	TRBJ2-3
CASSPSGGNEKLFF	TRBV5-1	TRBJ1-4
CASSPNTGTSVQETQYF	TRBV5-4	TRBJ2-5
CASSAAGGDSYTYGYTF	TRBV5-6	TRBJ1-2
CASSSGTGGRDTEAFF	TRBV21-1	TRBJ1-1
CASSELTGGPGEQYF	TRBV25-1	TRBJ2-7
CASSKLTGGEAFF	TRBV7-6	TRBJ1-1
CASSIGLKGARSYEQYF	TRBV19	TRBJ2-7
CASSPQDNSPLHF	TRBV18	TRBJ1-6
CASSALAGGPETQYF	TRBV6-1	TRBJ2-5
CASSLSPSGETQYF	TRBV7-6	TRBJ2-5
CSVEKARGETQYF	TRBV29-1	TRBJ2-5
CASSVDLRLPRGTGELFF	TRBV9	TRBJ2-2
CASSTRDRVVAFF	TRBV7-2	TRBJ1-1
CAWDGGENSPLHF	TRBV30	TRBJ1-6
CASSGAGAVVPNTEAFF	TRBV7-3	TRBJ1-1
CASTPGQGYLALHF	TRBV27	TRBJ1-6
CATAWDNEQFF	TRBV5-5	TRBJ2-1
CASSYSKRSGNTEAFF	TRBV6-5	TRBJ1-1